Below, 8 T cell receptor beta chains from the same sample are listed, as sequenced in a study of a mutant IDH1 vaccine in newly diagnosed glioma. These receptors' targets are unknown. Time point of the sample: week 11, during vaccination. Doses of 300 ug of mutant IDH1 20-mer peptide were given with topical imiquimod. Measured with immunoSEQ multiplex PCR; TCRdb has only the in-frame clones, and not every one. Here the sample spans 60,000 to 75,000 clones, about four fifths being singletons. The material was PBMCs, obtained from a glioma patient whose treatment included an IDH1 peptide vaccine. These receptor sequences come from a young man with glioma.

This chain joins TRBV5-4 and TRBJ1-2, with D tentatively TRBD1 (6 bases). Trimming took off 0 bases at V and 7 bases at J, with 7 bases between the two ends. The CDR3 spans 12 residues. In germline, CDR1 is SGHNT, CDR2 YYREEE (reference sequence). The CDR3 region has the DNA TGTGCCAGCAGCTTGGACAGGGCTGGCTACACCTTC. Protein product: CASSLDRAGYTF.

V usage is TRBV4-1 and J usage is TRBJ2-3; 7 bases line up with TRBD2. There are 17 residues in the CDR3. Germline V CDR1 and CDR2: MGHRA, YSYEKL. V was clipped by 4 bases and J by 6 bases; unmatched bases: 16. The CDR3 region is CASSPQVGFAGDDTQYF. For the CDR3, the DNA is TGCGCCAGCAGCCCTCAAGTAGGGTTCGCGGGGGACGATACGCAGTATTTT.

The chain combines TRBV19 with TRBJ2-3; possibly TRBD1 for D (6 bases). The CDR3 is 14 residues long. The germline gives CDR1 LNHDA, CDR2 SQIVND (reference sequence). Deletions cut 3 bases from V and 4 bases from J, with 11 bases between. The CDR3 DNA sequence: TGTGCCAGTAGTATCATGGCAGGGGCAGATACGCAGTATTTT. Translated: CASSIMAGADTQYF.

The genes are TRBV2 and TRBJ2-5; D gene uncertain. Trimming removed 1 base at V and 6 bases at J, with 0 bases between. Germline values: CDR1 SNHLY, CDR2 FYNNEI. The CDR3 sequence is 10 residues long. CDR3 nucleotides: TGTGCCAGCAGTGAAGAGACCCAGTACTTC. It codes for CASSEETQYF.

The rearrangement joins TRBV19 to TRBJ2-1, with D tentatively TRBD2 (5 bases). The CDR3 sequence is 13 residues long. Germline values: CDR1 LNHDA, CDR2 SQIVND (reference sequence). Trimming stripped 5 bases from V and 8 bases from J, with 13 bases between. CDR3 coding DNA: TGTGCCAGTAGTTTGGTCCTAGCCGATGAGCAGTTCTTC. Protein product: CASSLVLADEQFF.

V gene TRBV7-7 combines with J gene TRBJ2-3; D is undetermined. The CDR3 extends over 14 amino acids. CDR1 SSHAT and CDR2 FNYEAQ come from the germline V gene (reference sequence). The V end was cut by 1 base, the J end by 2 bases, with 7 bases between. CDR3 bases: TGTGCCAGCAGCTTAGACCGGTCCACAGATACGCAGTATTTT. This encodes CASSLDRSTDTQYF. Supplemented by reference TRBV7-7 and TRBJ2-3, the full variable domain reads GAGVSQSPRYKVTKRGQDVTLRCDPISSHATLYWYQQALGQGPEFLTYFNYEAQPDKSGLPSDRFSAERPEGSISTLTIQRTEQRDSAMYRCASSLDRSTDTQYFGPGTRLTVL.

V usage is TRBV4-3 and J usage is TRBJ2-3, with D unresolved. The ends were cut back, 2 bases at V and 2 bases at J, with 8 bases in the middle. In germline, CDR1 is LGHNA, CDR2 YSLEER. CDR3 size: 14 residues. DNA for the CDR3: TGCGCCAGCAGCCAACTTCTGGACACAGATACGCAGTATTTT. Translation gives CASSQLLDTDTQYF.

The J gene is TRBJ2-1, the V gene TRBV27; the D is unclear. The germline V gene has CDR1 MNHEY and CDR2 SMNVEV (reference sequence). The CDR3 extends over 14 amino acids. V lost 7 bases and J 2 bases, leaving 12 bases between the germline ends. Written as DNA, the CDR3 is TGTGCCAGCAAACAAGCTTTGGCCTACAATGAGCAGTTCTTC. Protein: CASKQALAYNEQFF.